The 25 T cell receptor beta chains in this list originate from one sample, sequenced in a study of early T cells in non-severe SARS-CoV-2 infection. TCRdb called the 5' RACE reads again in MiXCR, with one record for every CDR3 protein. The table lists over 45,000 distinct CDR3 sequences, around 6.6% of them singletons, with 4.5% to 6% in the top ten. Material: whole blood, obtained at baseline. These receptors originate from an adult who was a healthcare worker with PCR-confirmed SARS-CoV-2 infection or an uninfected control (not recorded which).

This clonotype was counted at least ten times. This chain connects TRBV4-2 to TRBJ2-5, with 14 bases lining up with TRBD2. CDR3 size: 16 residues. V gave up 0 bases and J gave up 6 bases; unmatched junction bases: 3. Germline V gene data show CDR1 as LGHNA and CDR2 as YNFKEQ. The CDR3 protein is CASSQDGTSGGQTQYF. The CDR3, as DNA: TGTGCCAGCAGCCAAGATGGGACTAGCGGGGGACAGACCCAGTACTTC.

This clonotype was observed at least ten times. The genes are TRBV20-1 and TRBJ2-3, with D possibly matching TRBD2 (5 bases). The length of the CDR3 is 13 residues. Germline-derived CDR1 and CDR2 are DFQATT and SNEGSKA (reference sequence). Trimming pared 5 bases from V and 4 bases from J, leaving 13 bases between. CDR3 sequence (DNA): TGCAGTGCTTATACGAGGGCGTCAGATACGCAGTATTTT. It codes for CSAYTRASDTQYF.

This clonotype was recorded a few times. CDR3 sequence reads: CSASGRTAYEEQYF. CDR3 DNA: TGCAGTGCTAGTGGGCGCACAGCCTACGAAGAGCAGTACTTC. The chain carries TRBV20-1 and TRBJ2-7; D is undetermined. CDR1 DFQATT and CDR2 SNEGSKA come from the germline V gene (reference sequence). There are 14 residues in the CDR3. V dropped 3 bases and J dropped 7 bases, with 19 bases sitting between them.

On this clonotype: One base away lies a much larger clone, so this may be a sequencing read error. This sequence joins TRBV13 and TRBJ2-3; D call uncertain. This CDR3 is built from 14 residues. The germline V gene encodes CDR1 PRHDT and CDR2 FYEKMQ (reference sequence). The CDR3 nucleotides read TGTCCCAGCAGCTTCTTTCATAGCACAGATACGCAGTATTTT. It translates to CPSSFFHSTDTQYF.

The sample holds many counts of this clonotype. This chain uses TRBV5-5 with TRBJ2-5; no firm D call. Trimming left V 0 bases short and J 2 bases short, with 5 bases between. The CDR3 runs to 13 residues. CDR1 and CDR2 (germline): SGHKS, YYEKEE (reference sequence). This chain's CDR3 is CASSLAVQETQYF. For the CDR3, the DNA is TGTGCCAGCAGCTTGGCAGTTCAAGAGACCCAGTACTTC. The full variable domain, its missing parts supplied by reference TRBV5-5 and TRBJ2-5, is DAGVTQSPTHLIKTRGQQVTLRCSPISGHKSVSWYQQVLGQGPQFIFQYYEKEERGRGNFPDRFSARQFPNYSSELNVNALLLGDSALYLCASSLAVQETQYFGPGTRLLVL.

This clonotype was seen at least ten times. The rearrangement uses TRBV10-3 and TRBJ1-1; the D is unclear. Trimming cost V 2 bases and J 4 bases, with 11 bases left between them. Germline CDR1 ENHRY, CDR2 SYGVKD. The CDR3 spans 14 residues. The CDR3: CAISERVMVTEAFF. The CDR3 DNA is TGTGCCATCAGTGAGAGGGTGATGGTCACTGAAGCTTTCTTT.

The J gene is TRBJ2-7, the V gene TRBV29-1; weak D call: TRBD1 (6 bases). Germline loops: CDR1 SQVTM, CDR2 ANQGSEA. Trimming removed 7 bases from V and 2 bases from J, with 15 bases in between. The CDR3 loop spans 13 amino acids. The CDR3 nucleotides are TGCAGCGCCCGTTTCCAGGGGACCTACGAGCAGTACTTC. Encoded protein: CSARFQGTYEQYF.

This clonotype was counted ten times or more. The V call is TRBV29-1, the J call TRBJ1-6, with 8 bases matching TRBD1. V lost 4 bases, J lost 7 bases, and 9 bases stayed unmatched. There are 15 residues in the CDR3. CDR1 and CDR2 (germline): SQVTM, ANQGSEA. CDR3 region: CSVATGTGRNSPLHF. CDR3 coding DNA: TGCAGCGTTGCTACCGGGACAGGTCGGAATTCACCCCTCCACTTT.

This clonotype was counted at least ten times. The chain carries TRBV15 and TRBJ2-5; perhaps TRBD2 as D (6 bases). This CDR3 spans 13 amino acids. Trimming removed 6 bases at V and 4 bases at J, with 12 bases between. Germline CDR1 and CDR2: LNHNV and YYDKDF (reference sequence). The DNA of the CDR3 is TGTGCCACCAGAGGCCGGGGGTCAGAGACCCAGTACTTC. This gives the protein CATRGRGSETQYF.

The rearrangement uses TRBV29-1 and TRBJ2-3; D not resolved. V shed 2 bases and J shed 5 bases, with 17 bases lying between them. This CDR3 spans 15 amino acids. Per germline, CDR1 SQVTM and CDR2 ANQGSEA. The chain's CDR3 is CSVERIGAGGDTQYF. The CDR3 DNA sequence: TGCAGCGTTGAAAGGATAGGTGCAGGTGGAGATACGCAGTATTTT.

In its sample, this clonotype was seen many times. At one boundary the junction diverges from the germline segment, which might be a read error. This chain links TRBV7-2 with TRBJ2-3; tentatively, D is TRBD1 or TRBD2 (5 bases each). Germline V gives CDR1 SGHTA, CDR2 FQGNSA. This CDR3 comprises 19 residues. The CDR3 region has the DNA TGTGCCAGCAGCCCCCCCGCCGGGTCAGGGTCTCCTAGCATAGATACGCAGTATTTT. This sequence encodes CASSPPAGSGSPSIDTQYF.

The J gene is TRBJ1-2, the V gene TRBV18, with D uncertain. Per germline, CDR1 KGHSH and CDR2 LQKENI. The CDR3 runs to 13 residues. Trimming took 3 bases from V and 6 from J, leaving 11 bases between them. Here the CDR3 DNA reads TGTGCCAGCTCACCGGATACACCAAATGGCTACACCTTC. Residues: CASSPDTPNGYTF.

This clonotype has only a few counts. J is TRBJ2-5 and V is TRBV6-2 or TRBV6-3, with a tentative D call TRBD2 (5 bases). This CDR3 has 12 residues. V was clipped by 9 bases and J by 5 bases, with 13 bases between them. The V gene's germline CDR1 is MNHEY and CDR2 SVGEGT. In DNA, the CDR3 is TGTGCCAGTACCGAAAGAGGGGAGACCCAGTACTTC. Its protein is CASTERGETQYF.

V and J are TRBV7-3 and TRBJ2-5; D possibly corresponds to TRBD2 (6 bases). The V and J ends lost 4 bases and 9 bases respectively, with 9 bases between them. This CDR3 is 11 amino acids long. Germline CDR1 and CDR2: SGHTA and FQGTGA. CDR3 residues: CASSSAGPQYF. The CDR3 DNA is TGTGCCAGCAGCTCGGCGGGGCCCCAGTACTTC.

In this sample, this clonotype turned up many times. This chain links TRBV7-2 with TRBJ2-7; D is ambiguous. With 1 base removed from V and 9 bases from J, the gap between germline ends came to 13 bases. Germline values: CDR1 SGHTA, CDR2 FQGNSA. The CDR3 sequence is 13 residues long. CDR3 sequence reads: CASSLERLAAQYF. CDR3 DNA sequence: TGTGCCAGCAGCTTAGAGCGACTGGCCGCGCAGTACTTC.

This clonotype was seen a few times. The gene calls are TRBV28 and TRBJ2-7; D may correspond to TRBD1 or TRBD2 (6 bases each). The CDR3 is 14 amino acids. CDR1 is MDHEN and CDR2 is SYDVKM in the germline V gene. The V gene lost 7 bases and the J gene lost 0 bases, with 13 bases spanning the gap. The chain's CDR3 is CASKLGGTSYEQYF. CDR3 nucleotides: TGTGCCAGCAAACTAGGGGGGACCTCCTACGAGCAGTACTTC.

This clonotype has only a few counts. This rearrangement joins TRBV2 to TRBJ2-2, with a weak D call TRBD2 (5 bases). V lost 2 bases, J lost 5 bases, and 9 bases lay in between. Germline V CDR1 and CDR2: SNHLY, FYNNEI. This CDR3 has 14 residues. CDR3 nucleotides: TGTGCCAGCAGTGAACTAAGAGGGACCGGGGAGCTGTTTTTT. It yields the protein CASSELRGTGELFF.

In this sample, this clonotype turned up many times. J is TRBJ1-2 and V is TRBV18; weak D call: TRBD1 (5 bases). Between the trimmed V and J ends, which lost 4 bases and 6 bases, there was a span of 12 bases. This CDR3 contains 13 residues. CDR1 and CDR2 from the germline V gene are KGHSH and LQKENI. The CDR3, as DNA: TGTGCCAGCTCACTAGCGGGGGACGATGGCTACACCTTC. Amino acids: CASSLAGDDGYTF. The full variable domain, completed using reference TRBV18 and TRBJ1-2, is NAGVMQNPRHLVRRRGQEARLRCSPMKGHSHVYWYRQLPEEGLKFMVYLQKENIIDESGMPKERFSAEFPKEGPSILRIQQVVRGDSAAYFCASSLAGDDGYTFGSGTRLTVV.

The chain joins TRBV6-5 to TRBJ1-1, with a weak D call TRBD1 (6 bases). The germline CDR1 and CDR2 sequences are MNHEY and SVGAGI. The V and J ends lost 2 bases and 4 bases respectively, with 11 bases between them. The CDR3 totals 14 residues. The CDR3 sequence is CASSYGGGGTEAFF. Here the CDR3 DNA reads TGTGCCAGCAGTTACGGAGGGGGGGGCACTGAAGCTTTCTTT.

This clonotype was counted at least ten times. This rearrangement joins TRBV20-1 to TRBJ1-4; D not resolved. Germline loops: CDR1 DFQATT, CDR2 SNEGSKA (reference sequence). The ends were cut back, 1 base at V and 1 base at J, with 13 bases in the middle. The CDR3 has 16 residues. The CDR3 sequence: CSARGGGIGTNEKLFF. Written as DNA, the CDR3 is TGCAGTGCTAGAGGGGGAGGGATCGGAACTAATGAAAAACTGTTTTTT.

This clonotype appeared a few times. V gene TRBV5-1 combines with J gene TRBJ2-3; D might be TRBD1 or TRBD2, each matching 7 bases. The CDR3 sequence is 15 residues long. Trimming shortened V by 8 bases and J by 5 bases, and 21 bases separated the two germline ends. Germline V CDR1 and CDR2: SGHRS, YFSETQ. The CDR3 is CASRQGGESVDTQYF. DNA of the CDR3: TGCGCCAGTCGACAGGGAGGGGAGAGTGTAGATACGCAGTATTTT.

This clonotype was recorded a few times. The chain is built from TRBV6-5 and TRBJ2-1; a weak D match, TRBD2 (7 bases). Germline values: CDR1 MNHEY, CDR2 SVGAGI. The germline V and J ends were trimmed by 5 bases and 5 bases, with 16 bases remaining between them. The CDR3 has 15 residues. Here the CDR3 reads CASSPEGGLNNEQFF. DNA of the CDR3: TGTGCCAGCAGTCCTGAAGGGGGACTAAACAATGAGCAGTTCTTC.

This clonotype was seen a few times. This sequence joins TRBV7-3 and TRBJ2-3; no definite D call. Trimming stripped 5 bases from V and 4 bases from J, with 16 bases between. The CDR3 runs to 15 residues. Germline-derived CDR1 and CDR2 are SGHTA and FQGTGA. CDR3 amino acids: CASSPIIGLADTQYF. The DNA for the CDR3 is TGTGCCAGCAGCCCCATCATCGGCTTGGCAGATACGCAGTATTTT.

The CDR3 DNA reads TGTGCCACTCTGGGGGGGAGCACAGATACGCAGTATTTT. This translates into CATLGGSTDTQYF. The chain uses TRBV10-3 and TRBJ2-3; 7 nucleotides align to TRBD2. This CDR3 has 13 residues. V shed 10 bases, J shed 0 bases, and the junction held 4 bases outside the gene matches. Germline V gene sequence: CDR1 ENHRY, CDR2 SYGVKD.

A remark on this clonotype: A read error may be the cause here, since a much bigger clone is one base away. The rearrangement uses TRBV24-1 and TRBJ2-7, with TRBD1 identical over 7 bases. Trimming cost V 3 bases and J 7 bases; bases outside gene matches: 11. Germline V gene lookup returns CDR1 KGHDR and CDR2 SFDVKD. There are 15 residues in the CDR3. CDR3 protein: CATSDAHTGAREQYF. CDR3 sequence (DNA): TGTGCCACCAGTGATGCTCATACAGGGGCGAGGGAGCAGTACTTC.